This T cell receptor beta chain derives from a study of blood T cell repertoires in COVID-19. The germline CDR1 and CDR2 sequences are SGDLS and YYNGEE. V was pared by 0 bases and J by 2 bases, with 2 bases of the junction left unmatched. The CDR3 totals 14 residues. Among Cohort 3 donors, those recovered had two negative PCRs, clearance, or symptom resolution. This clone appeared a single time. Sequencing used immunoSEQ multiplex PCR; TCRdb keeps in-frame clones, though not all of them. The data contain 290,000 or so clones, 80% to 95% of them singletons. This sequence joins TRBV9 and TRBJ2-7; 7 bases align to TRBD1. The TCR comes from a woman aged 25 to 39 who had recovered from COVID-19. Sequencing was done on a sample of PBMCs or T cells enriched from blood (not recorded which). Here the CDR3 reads CASSVETGPYEQYF. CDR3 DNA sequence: TGTGCCAGCAGCGTAGAGACAGGGCCCTACGAGCAGTACTTC. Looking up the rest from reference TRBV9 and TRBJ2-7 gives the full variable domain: DSGVTQTPKHLITATGQRVTLRCSPRSGDLSVYWYQQSLDQGLQFLIQYYNGEERAKGNILERFSAQQFPDLHSELNLSSLELGDSALYFCASSVETGPYEQYFGPGTRLTVT.